These 4 T cell receptor beta chains originate from one sample sequenced in a study of human T cells and chemical hapten exposure. TCRdb re-called the RACE reads with MiXCR, one entry per CDR3 protein. The data show about 190,000 distinct CDR3 sequences, around 25% seen once. Time point specified: patch test 3, about 24 weeks after DPC sensitization. Stated treatment: therapeutic diphenylcyclopropenone sensitization with weekly scalp DPC. The sequences come from whole blood, collected in connection with sensitization to the hapten diphenylcyclopropenone (DPC). Receptors were obtained from a woman aged 40 to 50 with alopecia areata. Some clones in this sample may be carry-over from other donors' samples.

This clonotype has a handful of counts. This chain joins TRBV3-1 and TRBJ1-2; 10 bases align to TRBD1. The germline gives CDR1 LGHDT, CDR2 YNNKEL (reference sequence). The J segment lost 4 bases and the V segment lost 3 bases, leaving 5 bases of the junction unmatched. The CDR3 is 15 residues long. CDR3 residues: CASSQPGQGIYGYTF. The CDR3 nucleotides read TGTGCCAGCAGCCAGCCGGGACAGGGGATCTATGGCTACACCTTC. Filled out from reference TRBV3-1 and TRBJ1-2, the complete variable domain reads DTAVSQTPKYLVTQMGNDKSIKCEQNLGHDTMYWYKQDSKKFLKIMFSYNNKELIINETVPNRFSPKSPDKAHLNLHINSLELGDSAVYFCASSQPGQGIYGYTFGSGTRLTVV.

The chain carries TRBV5-5 and TRBJ2-5; maybe TRBD2 (7 bases). This CDR3 has 18 amino acids. Germline CDR1 and CDR2: SGHKS and YYEKEE (reference sequence). V gave up 2 bases and J gave up 10 bases, with 30 bases separating them. The CDR3 region has the DNA TGTGCCAGCAGCTTCTTTCTGGGGGGGGGGCCTACTCCCCGCGACCAGTACTTC. Amino acid sequence: CASSFFLGGGPTPRDQYF.

In this sample, this clonotype turned up a few times. The V call is TRBV12-3 or TRBV12-4, the J call TRBJ2-7, with 7 bases aligning to TRBD1. The ends lost 6 bases at V and 3 bases at J; junction bases unmatched: 11. The CDR3 is made up of 15 amino acids. CDR3 bases: TGTGCCAGCAGCCCCGGGACAGCCGATATCTACGAGCAGTACTTC. This encodes CASSPGTADIYEQYF.

This clonotype was seen just once. The chain employs TRBV7-6 and TRBJ2-2; 9 bases fit TRBD2. Losses at the gene ends were 1 base for V and 15 bases for J; bases not matched to a gene: 6. The germline V gene encodes CDR1 SGHVS and CDR2 FNYEAQ. The CDR3 is made up of 13 amino acids. CDR3 nucleotides: TGTGCCAGCAGCTTAGGCGGGAGGGCCTTGTTGTTTTTT. Protein: CASSLGGRALLFF.